Listed here are 31 T cell receptor beta chains from one sample, sequenced in a study of blood T cell repertoires in COVID-19. Generated by immunoSEQ multiplex PCR, the TCRdb table keeps only in-frame clones and is missing some. The data contain 200,000 to 250,000 clones, approximately 87% of them seen just once; the ten biggest clones take up approximately 2.8%. Sequenced: PBMCs or T cells enriched from blood (not recorded which). The origin of the receptors is a woman between 45 and 65 years old in a cohort exposed to, infected with or recovered from COVID-19 (not recorded which).

V gene TRBV27 combines with J gene TRBJ2-7; TRBD1 agrees at 7 bases. Germline lookup yields CDR1 MNHEY and CDR2 SMNVEV (reference sequence). V was pared by 5 bases and J by 8 bases, with 3 bases of the junction left unmatched. The CDR3 runs 11 residues. In DNA, the CDR3 is TGTGCCAGCAGTCGACAGGGCAAGCAGTACTTC. As protein: CASSRQGKQYF.

CDR3 region: CATQPGVLGTGELFF. The CDR3 DNA follows: TGTGCCACGCAACCGGGGGTTCTGGGCACCGGGGAGCTGTTTTTT. J is TRBJ2-2 and V is TRBV10-3, with D tentatively TRBD2 (6 bases). CDR3 length: 15 residues. The V gene lost 10 bases and the J gene lost 4 bases, with 19 bases spanning the gap. Germline V gene lookup returns CDR1 ENHRY and CDR2 SYGVKD.

This clone was found once. The rearrangement joins TRBV6-5 to TRBJ1-5; 8 bases align to TRBD1. The ends lost 4 bases at V and 2 bases at J; junction bases unmatched: 1. Germline CDR1 is MNHEY and CDR2 is SVGAGI. The CDR3 contains 14 residues. CDR3 DNA: TGTGCCAGCAGTTCGGACAGGGGCAATCAGCCCCAGCATTTT. Translation: CASSSDRGNQPQHF.

The rearrangement joins TRBV3-1 (or the pseudogene TRBV3-2) to TRBJ1-6; possible D gene TRBD1, 5 bases. In germline, CDR1 is LGHDT, CDR2 YNNKEL (reference sequence). The CDR3 consists of 16 residues. V lost 3 bases and J 8 bases, leaving 17 bases between the germline ends. CDR3 loop: CASSQFRAPGDSPLHF. The CDR3 DNA is TGTGCCAGCAGCCAGTTCCGGGCCCCGGGGGATTCACCCCTCCACTTT.

The V call is TRBV4-3, the J call TRBJ2-7; D not resolved. The germline V gene has CDR1 LGHNA and CDR2 YSLEER. Trimming pared 0 bases from V and 3 bases from J, leaving 9 bases between. The length of the CDR3 is 14 residues. CDR3 region: CASSQDSSRYEQYF. Written as DNA, the CDR3 is TGCGCCAGCAGCCAAGATAGTAGCCGCTACGAGCAGTACTTC.

CDR3: CASSIYRHATNEKLFF. CDR3 coding DNA: TGTGCCAGTAGTATCTACAGGCATGCAACTAATGAAAAACTGTTTTTT. V is TRBV19 and J is TRBJ1-4; possible D gene TRBD1, 5 bases. Trimming stripped 3 bases from V and 0 bases from J, with 11 bases between. The CDR3 spans 16 residues. Germline CDR1 and CDR2: LNHDA and SQIVND (reference sequence).

This clone was seen more than once but under ten times. V gene TRBV6-1 combines with J gene TRBJ1-5; D not certain. Germline V CDR1 and CDR2: MNHNS, SASEGT. The germline V and J ends were trimmed by 1 base and 0 bases, with 10 bases remaining between them. This CDR3 region has 16 residues. The CDR3 DNA follows: TGTGCCAGCAGTGAAGGGGAGGTATATAGCAATCAGCCCCAGCATTTT. It codes for CASSEGEVYSNQPQHF.

The table lists this clone with a count of one. The CDR3 spells CASSFRTEAFF. The CDR3 nucleotides are TGTGCCAGCAGTTTTCGGACTGAAGCTTTCTTT. The chain employs TRBV28 and TRBJ1-1, with D hard to call. With 3 bases removed from V and 5 bases from J, the gap between germline ends came to 4 bases. Germline V CDR1 and CDR2: MDHEN, SYDVKM. The CDR3 is 11 residues long.

The chain combines TRBV10-1 with TRBJ1-1; D not resolved. Trimming removed 2 bases from V and 4 bases from J, with 5 bases in between. The V gene's germline CDR1 is WNHNN and CDR2 SYGVQD (reference sequence). The length of the CDR3 is 12 residues. The DNA for the CDR3 is TGCGCCAGCAGTGAGGGCTTCACTGAAGCTTTCTTT. This translates into CASSEGFTEAFF.

V gene TRBV7-9 combines with J gene TRBJ1-3; D is possibly TRBD1 (6 bases). From germline, CDR1 is SEHNR and CDR2 FQNEAQ (reference sequence). The CDR3 sequence is 14 residues long. Trimming removed 5 bases at V and 0 bases at J, with 8 bases between. CDR3 nucleotides: TGTGCCAGCAGCCCGGACAGCTCTGGAAACACCATATATTTT. Translated: CASSPDSSGNTIYF.

J is TRBJ2-7 and V is TRBV4-3; D unresolved. Germline V lookup: CDR1 LGHNA, CDR2 YSLEER. V was trimmed by 0 bases and J by 4 bases, leaving 22 bases between them. The CDR3 is 18 residues long. The CDR3 reads CASSQETTTTLAFYEQYF. The DNA of the CDR3 is TGCGCCAGCAGCCAAGAAACAACTACAACGCTTGCTTTTTACGAGCAGTACTTC.

CDR3 nucleotide sequence: TGTGCCTGGAGTGCACGTCGGACTAGGAGGGACAATGAGCAGTTCTTC. This translates into CAWSARRTRRDNEQFF. V gene TRBV30 combines with J gene TRBJ2-1; 7 bases are a match to TRBD2. Germline CDR1 GTSNPN, CDR2 SVGIG (reference sequence). The ends lost 1 base at V and 5 bases at J; junction bases unmatched: 11. There are 16 residues in the CDR3. Drawing the rest from reference TRBV30 and TRBJ2-1, the complete variable domain is SQTIHQWPATLVQPVGSPLSLECTVEGTSNPNLYWYRQAAGRGLQLLFYSVGIGQISSEVPQNLSASRPQDRQFILSSKKLLLSDSGFYLCAWSARRTRRDNEQFFGPGTRLTVL.

The J gene is TRBJ1-1, the V gene TRBV28; D gene uncertain. Trimming took off 6 bases at V and 1 base at J, with 6 bases between the two ends. The CDR3 has 12 amino acids. In germline, CDR1 is MDHEN, CDR2 SYDVKM. This chain's CDR3 is CASRIQNTEAFF. CDR3 coding DNA: TGTGCCAGCAGAATACAGAACACTGAAGCTTTCTTT.

The chain joins TRBV7-2 to TRBJ2-1, with 10 bases identical to TRBD2. Germline values: CDR1 SGHTA, CDR2 FQGNSA. The CDR3 sequence is 18 residues long. With V trimmed by 1 base and J by 4 bases, 10 bases remained unmatched. In nucleotides, the CDR3 is TGTGCCAGCAGCTTAGGAATCTATAGGACTAGCGGTTACAATGAGCAGTTCTTC. Protein: CASSLGIYRTSGYNEQFF.

The chain is built from TRBV18 and TRBJ1-6; D not resolved. The CDR3 has 15 amino acids. V lost 2 bases to trimming and J lost 7 bases, with 12 bases between them. The germline CDR1 and CDR2 sequences are KGHSH and LQKENI. The CDR3 region is CASSPNGRGNSPLHF. In DNA, the CDR3 is TGTGCCAGCTCACCAAATGGGCGGGGAAATTCACCCCTCCACTTT.

The CDR3 spells CASSYSPMTGNTEAFF. The CDR3 DNA reads TGTGCCAGCAGTTACTCCCCTATGACAGGGAACACTGAAGCTTTCTTT. The rearrangement joins TRBV6-5 to TRBJ1-1, with D possibly TRBD1 on 6 matching bases. This CDR3 region has 16 residues. The germline gives CDR1 MNHEY, CDR2 SVGAGI. V was clipped by 0 bases and J by 1 base, with 12 bases between them.

This clone was seen once. The rearrangement uses TRBV5-1 and TRBJ2-2, with D tentatively TRBD1 (5 bases). The CDR3 length is 17 residues. The germline gives CDR1 SGHRS, CDR2 YFSETQ. The ends were cut back, 0 bases at V and 2 bases at J, with 14 bases in the middle. CDR3 nucleotides: TGCGCCAGCAGCTTGGGGGTGCAGGGTGGAAACACCGGGGAGCTGTTTTTT. This sequence encodes CASSLGVQGGNTGELFF.

The chain has TRBV6-2 or TRBV6-3 and TRBJ2-3; no clear D. Germline V gives CDR1 MNHEY, CDR2 SVGEGT. The germline V and J ends were trimmed by 6 bases and 6 bases, with 7 bases remaining between them. This CDR3 has 11 amino acids. The CDR3 DNA reads as TGTGCCAGCAGCCCGAGGGATACGCAGTATTTT. Translation: CASSPRDTQYF.

The V call is TRBV5-6, the J call TRBJ2-5; the D gene is possibly TRBD2 (6 bases). V was pared by 4 bases and J by 0 bases, with 10 bases between. The CDR3 spans 14 residues. Germline CDR1 SGHDT, CDR2 YYEEEE. CDR3 nucleotide sequence: TGTGCCAGCAGCCAACGGGGGTACCAAGAGACCCAGTACTTC. Translated, it gives CASSQRGYQETQYF.

The chain joins TRBV5-4 to TRBJ1-1; D unclear. The germline CDR1 and CDR2 sequences are SGHNT and YYREEE (reference sequence). V lost 0 bases and J lost 1, with 10 bases in between. The CDR3 length is 15 residues. This chain's CDR3 is CASSLEPISNTEAFF. The CDR3 DNA is TGTGCCAGCAGCTTGGAGCCGATCTCGAACACTGAAGCTTTCTTT.

This chain links TRBV19 with TRBJ1-1; 8 nucleotides agree with TRBD1. Germline values: CDR1 LNHDA, CDR2 SQIVND (reference sequence). With 8 bases clipped from V and 1 base from J, the junction kept 3 bases outside the gene matches. CDR3 length equals 13 residues. The DNA of the CDR3 is TGTGCCAGTGAGGGACAGGCGAACACTGAAGCTTTCTTT. It codes for CASEGQANTEAFF.

The gene calls are TRBV4-2 and TRBJ2-2, with 10 nucleotides matching TRBD2. The trim removed 2 bases at V and 7 bases at J, leaving 4 bases unmatched. The V gene's germline CDR1 is LGHNA and CDR2 YNFKEQ. The CDR3 runs to 15 residues. The CDR3 bases are TGTGCCAGCAGCCAACCCCTAGCGGGGGTCGGGGAGCTGTTTTTT. Translation gives CASSQPLAGVGELFF.

This chain connects TRBV5-4 to TRBJ1-4, with D perhaps TRBD1 (5 bases). The CDR3 contains 15 residues. Trimming took off 3 bases at V and 7 bases at J, with 16 bases between the two ends. Germline CDR1 and CDR2: SGHNT and YYREEE (reference sequence). CDR3 in DNA: TGTGCCAGCAGCTCAGGGACTTTGGGGGGTGAAAAACTGTTTTTT. This translates into CASSSGTLGGEKLFF.

This clone was seen a single time. The chain has TRBV14 and TRBJ1-2, with 8 bases that match TRBD1. Germline loops: CDR1 SGHDN, CDR2 FVKESK. Germline trimming cut 4 bases from V and 10 bases from J; bases unmatched to any gene: 8. The CDR3 has 13 amino acids. CDR3 region: CASSPDRVTLYTF. The CDR3 DNA sequence: TGTGCCAGCAGCCCGGACAGGGTCACGCTCTACACCTTC.

This chain uses TRBV27 with TRBJ1-1, with 8 bases aligning to TRBD1. Trimming cost V 5 bases and J 1 base; bases outside gene matches: 12. CDR1 MNHEY and CDR2 SMNVEV come from the germline V gene (reference sequence). This CDR3 is built from 17 residues. CDR3 loop: CASSPGRGLSENTEAFF. The CDR3 nucleotides read TGTGCCAGCAGTCCCGGCAGGGGGCTTTCAGAGAACACTGAAGCTTTCTTT.

The CDR3 loop is CASSLVIENTEAFF. The CDR3 DNA sequence: TGTGCCAGCAGCTTAGTAATAGAGAACACTGAAGCTTTCTTT. J is TRBJ1-1 and V is TRBV11-1; D uncertain. Germline-derived CDR1 and CDR2 are SGHAT and FQDESV (reference sequence). CDR3 size: 14 residues. Trimming shortened V by 1 base and J by 1 base, and 7 bases separated the two germline ends.

This clone was detected only a few times. This chain joins TRBV4-3 and TRBJ1-6; D remains unclear. V dropped 1 base and J dropped 8 bases, with 6 bases sitting between them. Germline V CDR1 and CDR2: LGHNA, YSLEER. The CDR3 is 13 residues long. CDR3 nucleotide sequence: TGCGCCAGCAGCCAAGTCACGGATTCACCCCTCCACTTT. It is translated as CASSQVTDSPLHF.

This sequence joins TRBV9 and TRBJ2-3; D call uncertain. The V and J ends lost 0 bases and 1 base respectively, with 3 bases between them. The CDR3 has 13 amino acids. Germline values: CDR1 SGDLS, CDR2 YYNGEE. The CDR3 loop is CASSVAGTDTQYF. In DNA form, the CDR3 reads TGTGCCAGCAGCGTAGCGGGCACAGATACGCAGTATTTT. Filled out from reference TRBV9 and TRBJ2-3, the complete variable domain reads DSGVTQTPKHLITATGQRVTLRCSPRSGDLSVYWYQQSLDQGLQFLIQYYNGEERAKGNILERFSAQQFPDLHSELNLSSLELGDSALYFCASSVAGTDTQYFGPGTRLTVL.

V gene TRBV18 combines with J gene TRBJ1-1; D remains unclear. CDR1 is KGHSH, CDR2 LQKENI, per germline. Trimming took 0 bases from V and 5 from J, leaving 13 bases between them. The CDR3 is 15 residues long. DNA for the CDR3: TGTGCCAGCTCACCACCTACGGGGAAGTGGACTGAAGCTTTCTTT. It is translated as CASSPPTGKWTEAFF. The complete variable domain, with remaining parts taken from reference TRBV18 and TRBJ1-1, reads NAGVMQNPRHLVRRRGQEARLRCSPMKGHSHVYWYRQLPEEGLKFMVYLQKENIIDESGMPKERFSAEFPKEGPSILRIQQVVRGDSAAYFCASSPPTGKWTEAFFGQGTRLTVV.

V gene TRBV7-3 combines with J gene TRBJ2-1; D might be TRBD1 (6 bases). Trimming took 9 bases from V and 0 from J, leaving 27 bases between them. This CDR3 region has 19 residues. Germline V lookup: CDR1 SGHTA, CDR2 FQGTGA. The CDR3: CASAPLAWGPRSSYNEQFF. In DNA, the CDR3 is TGTGCCAGTGCTCCCCTGGCCTGGGGGCCGAGAAGCTCCTACAATGAGCAGTTCTTC.

V gene TRBV23-1 combines with J gene TRBJ2-7; a weak D match, TRBD2 (5 bases). TRBV23-1 is labeled an ORF, and its function is uncertain. With 7 bases removed from V and 7 bases from J, the gap between germline ends came to 11 bases. The CDR3 covers 11 residues. CDR3 DNA: TGCGCCAGCAAAGGGTCGGGGGAGCAGTACTTC. Its protein is CASKGSGEQYF.